Listed below are T cell receptor beta chains from one sample, sequenced in a study of shared clonotypes between healthy human individuals. Clones were sequenced by immunoSEQ multiplex PCR, and TCRdb holds only the in-frame ones, with some missing. The profile shows about 330,000 clones, 74% of them singletons. Sequencing input: memory CD4+ T cells sorted from blood. The receptors were gathered from a man aged 25 to 40 in good health. Each CDR3 is given with its conserved first and last residue. D genes are given only for firm matches. Clone size is stated in some rows and not others, as once, few, many or a class when expanded.

length: 14; J: TRBJ1-1; D: TRBD1; size: -; V: TRBV5-6; CDR3: CASSLGRGGTEAFF; DNA: TGTGCCAGCAGCTTGGGCAGGGGGGGCACTGAAGCTTTCTTT
length: 17; J: TRBJ1-1; D: -; size: few; V: TRBV6-1; CDR3: CASREYERNRLNTEAFF; DNA: TGTGCCAGCAGGGAATACGAGAGGAACCGCTTAAACACTGAAGCTTTCTTT
length: 14; J: TRBJ1-2; D: -; size: -; V: TRBV19; CDR3: CASSPQGGSYGYTF; DNA: TGTGCCAGTAGTCCTCAAGGGGGGTCCTATGGCTACACCTTC
length: 12; J: TRBJ1-5; D: -; size: -; V: TRBV10-2; CDR3: CASSEPNQPQHF; DNA: TGCGCCAGCAGTGAGCCCAATCAGCCCCAGCATTTT
length: 14; J: TRBJ1-5; D: -; size: -; V: TRBV7-6; CDR3: CASSSSRGNQPQHF; DNA: TGTGCCAGCAGCTCATCACGGGGGAATCAGCCCCAGCATTTT
length: 12; J: TRBJ1-2; D: -; size: -; V: TRBV25-1; CDR3: CASSVPGKGYTF; DNA: TGTGCCAGCAGTGTTCCAGGGAAGGGCTACACCTTC
length: 13; J: TRBJ2-5; D: -; size: -; V: TRBV7-2; CDR3: CASSLDGQETQYF; DNA: TGTGCCAGCAGTTTGGACGGCCAAGAGACCCAGTACTTC
length: 14; J: TRBJ2-1; D: -; size: many; V: TRBV7-7; CDR3: CASSQLQDYNEQFF; DNA: TGTGCCAGCAGCCAATTACAGGATTACAATGAGCAGTTCTTC
length: 13; J: TRBJ1-4; D: -; size: few; V: TRBV2; CDR3: CASRGTSAEKLFF; DNA: TGTGCCAGCAGGGGGACAAGTGCGGAAAAACTGTTTTTT
length: 13; J: TRBJ2-3; D: -; size: -; V: TRBV5-1; CDR3: CASSFQATDTQYF; DNA: TGCGCCAGCAGCTTTCAGGCCACAGATACGCAGTATTTT
length: 13; J: TRBJ2-3; D: -; size: -; V: TRBV10-1; CDR3: CASSVHARDTQYF; DNA: TGCGCCAGCAGTGTTCATGCGAGAGATACGCAGTATTTT
length: 14; J: TRBJ2-7; D: -; size: -; V: TRBV5-1; CDR3: CASSSDRDNFEQYF; DNA: TGCGCCAGCAGCTCCGACCGGGACAATTTCGAGCAGTACTTC
length: 10; J: TRBJ1-1; D: -; size: -; V: TRBV29-1; CDR3: CSAVRGGAFF; DNA: TGCAGCGCCGTGAGAGGTGGAGCTTTCTTT
length: 15; J: TRBJ1-4; D: -; size: -; V: TRBV30; CDR3: CAWSRRGTTNEKLFF; DNA: TGTGCCTGGAGCCGCCGCGGGACAACTAATGAAAAACTGTTTTTT
length: 13; J: TRBJ2-7; D: -; size: -; V: TRBV28; CDR3: CASRETGTSEQYF; DNA: TGTGCCAGCAGGGAAACCGGGACAAGTGAGCAGTACTTC
length: 18; J: TRBJ2-3; D: TRBD2; size: -; V: TRBV7-2; CDR3: CASSLRPIAGGDTDTQYF; DNA: TGTGCCAGCAGCTTAAGGCCTATAGCGGGAGGGGACACAGATACGCAGTATTTT
length: 12; J: TRBJ2-5; D: -; size: -; V: TRBV30; CDR3: CAWRDIGETQYF; DNA: TGTGCCTGGCGGGACATTGGGGAGACCCAGTACTTC
length: 13; J: TRBJ2-2; D: -; size: -; V: TRBV15; CDR3: CATRSSVIGELFF; DNA: TGTGCCACCAGGTCCAGCGTTATCGGGGAGCTGTTTTTT
length: 11; J: TRBJ2-1; D: -; size: many; V: TRBV7-2; CDR3: CASSSSREQFF; DNA: TGTGCCAGCAGCTCCTCCCGGGAGCAGTTCTTC
length: 13; J: TRBJ2-3; D: -; size: -; V: TRBV5-5; CDR3: CASILPPLDTQYF; DNA: TGTGCCAGCATCCTCCCCCCTCTAGATACGCAGTATTTT
length: 15; J: TRBJ2-5; D: TRBD1; size: few; V: TRBV5-5; CDR3: CASSLGTGKGETQYF; DNA: TGTGCCAGCAGCTTGGGGACAGGGAAGGGAGAGACCCAGTACTTC
length: 17; J: TRBJ2-7; D: TRBD1; size: -; V: TRBV14; CDR3: CASSQARRTGAFYEQYF; DNA: TGTGCCAGCAGCCAGGCTAGGAGGACAGGGGCGTTCTACGAGCAGTACTTC
length: 15; J: TRBJ1-3; D: -; size: -; V: TRBV2; CDR3: CASRGRLSSGNTIYF; DNA: TGTGCCAGCAGGGGCAGATTAAGCTCTGGAAACACCATATATTTT
length: 15; J: TRBJ1-4; D: -; size: -; V: TRBV28; CDR3: CASSPLDRSNEKLFF; DNA: TGTGCCAGCAGTCCACTAGACAGGAGTAATGAAAAACTGTTTTTT
length: 15; J: TRBJ2-7; D: TRBD1; size: -; V: TRBV10-3; CDR3: CAISLQGAADYEQYF; DNA: TGTGCCATCAGTCTACAGGGGGCTGCAGACTACGAGCAGTACTTC
length: 15; J: TRBJ2-2; D: -; size: -; V: TRBV7-8; CDR3: CASSRRGGSTGELFF; DNA: TGTGCCAGCAGCCGCAGGGGAGGTAGCACCGGGGAGCTGTTTTTT
length: 14; J: TRBJ2-7; D: -; size: -; V: TRBV6-1; CDR3: CASSSDRFSYEQYF; DNA: TGTGCCAGCAGCTCCGACAGATTCTCCTACGAGCAGTACTTC
length: 16; J: TRBJ2-1; D: TRBD2; size: -; V: TRBV28; CDR3: CASSKPGLAGRTEQFF; DNA: TGTGCCAGCAGTAAACCAGGACTAGCGGGAAGGACTGAGCAGTTCTTC
length: 13; J: TRBJ2-7; D: -; size: many; V: TRBV14; CDR3: CASSQDSVYGQYF; DNA: TGTGCCAGCAGCCAAGATTCGGTCTATGGGCAGTACTTC
length: 15; J: TRBJ2-1; D: TRBD2; size: -; V: TRBV5-1; CDR3: CASSAGLAGVGEQFF; DNA: TGCGCCAGCAGCGCGGGACTAGCGGGAGTCGGTGAGCAGTTCTTC